This T cell receptor beta chain was obtained from a study of beta chain features in type 1 diabetes. Whole-study results and caveats: The naive, central memory and Treg TCRB repertoires looked more alike in patients than they did in healthy donors. Type 1 diabetes patients showed a moderate but significant shortening of TCRB CDR3s in all four CD4+ subsets. Researchers caution that PCR might favor shorter templates, equally among patients and controls.

Markers CD45RO/CCR7/CD25/CD127/CD95/CD27 served to sort CD4+ naive, central memory, regulatory and stem cell-like memory cells. Germline V gene data show CDR1 as GTSNPN and CDR2 as SVGIG (reference sequence). The CDR3 has 13 amino acids. V lost 2 bases and J lost 2; bases outside the gene matches: 1. Details on this clone: Its cognate antigen is unknown.

Isolated RNA was reverse transcribed in full, so expressed TCRB transcripts were sequenced. Produced via immunoSEQ multiplex PCR; TCRdb's table is partial and in-frame only. The sample holds hundreds of thousands of clones; roughly 31% are singletons and the top ten take roughly 0.066%. The specimen sequenced was naive CD4+ T cells from blood. The origin of this receptor is a man aged 18 to 30 in good health. This chain uses TRBV30 with TRBJ2-7; 9 bases match TRBD2. The CDR3 region has the DNA TGTGCCTGGAGTCGACTAGCGGCCTACGAGCAGTACTTC. This translates into CAWSRLAAYEQYF.